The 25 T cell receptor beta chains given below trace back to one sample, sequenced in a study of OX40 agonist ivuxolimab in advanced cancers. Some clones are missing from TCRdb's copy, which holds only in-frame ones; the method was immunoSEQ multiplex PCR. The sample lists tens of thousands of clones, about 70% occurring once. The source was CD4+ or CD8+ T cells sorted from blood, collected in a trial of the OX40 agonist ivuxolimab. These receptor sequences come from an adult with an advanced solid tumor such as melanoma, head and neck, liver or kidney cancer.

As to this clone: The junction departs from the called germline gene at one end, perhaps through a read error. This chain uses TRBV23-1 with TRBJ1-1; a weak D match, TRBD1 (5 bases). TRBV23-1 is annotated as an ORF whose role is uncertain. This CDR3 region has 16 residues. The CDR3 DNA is TGCGCCAGCAGTCAACAGACCCCTCACGTGCTTTGGGGGACCCCCTTT. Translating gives CASSQQTPHVLWGTPF.

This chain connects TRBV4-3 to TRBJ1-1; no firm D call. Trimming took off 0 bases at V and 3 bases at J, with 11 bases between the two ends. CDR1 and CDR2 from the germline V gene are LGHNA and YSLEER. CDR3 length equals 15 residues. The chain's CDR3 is CASSQDLAIYTEAFF. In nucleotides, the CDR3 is TGCGCCAGCAGCCAAGATCTGGCCATTTACACTGAAGCTTTCTTT.

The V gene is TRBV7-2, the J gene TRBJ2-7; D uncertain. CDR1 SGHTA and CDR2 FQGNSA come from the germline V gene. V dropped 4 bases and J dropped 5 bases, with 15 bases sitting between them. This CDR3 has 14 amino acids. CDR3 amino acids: CASSYPAGSNEQYF. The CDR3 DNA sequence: TGTGCCAGCAGCTACCCGGCTGGGTCGAACGAGCAGTACTTC. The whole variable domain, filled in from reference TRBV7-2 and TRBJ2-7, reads GAGVSQSPSNKVTEKGKDVELRCDPISGHTALYWYRQSLGQGLEFLIYFQGNSAPDKSGLPSDRFSAERTGGSVSTLTIQRTQQEDSAVYLCASSYPAGSNEQYFGPGTRLTVT.

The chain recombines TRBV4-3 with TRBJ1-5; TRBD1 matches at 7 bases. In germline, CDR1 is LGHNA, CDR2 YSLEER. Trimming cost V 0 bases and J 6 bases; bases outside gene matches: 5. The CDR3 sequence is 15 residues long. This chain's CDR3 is CASSQDRTGGQPQHF. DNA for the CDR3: TGCGCCAGCAGCCAAGATCGGACAGGAGGTCAGCCCCAGCATTTT.

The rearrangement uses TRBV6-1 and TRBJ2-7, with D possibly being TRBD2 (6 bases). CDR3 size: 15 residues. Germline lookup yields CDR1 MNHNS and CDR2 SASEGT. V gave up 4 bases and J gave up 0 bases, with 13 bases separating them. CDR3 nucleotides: TGTGCCAGCAGTGCCCGGGACTTGCCCTCCTACGAGCAGTACTTC. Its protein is CASSARDLPSYEQYF.

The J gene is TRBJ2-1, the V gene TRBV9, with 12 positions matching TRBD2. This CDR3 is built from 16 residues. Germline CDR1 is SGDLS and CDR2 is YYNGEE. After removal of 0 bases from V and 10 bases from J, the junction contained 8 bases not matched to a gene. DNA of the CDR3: TGTGCCAGCAGCGTAGCTAGCGGGGGGGCGGTAGGGGAGCAGTTCTTC. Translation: CASSVASGGAVGEQFF.

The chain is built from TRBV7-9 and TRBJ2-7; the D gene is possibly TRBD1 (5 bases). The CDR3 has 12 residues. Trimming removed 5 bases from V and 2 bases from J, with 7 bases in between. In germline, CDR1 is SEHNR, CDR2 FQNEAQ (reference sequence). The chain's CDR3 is CASSPGPYEQYF. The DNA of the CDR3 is TGTGCCAGCAGCCCAGGGCCCTACGAGCAGTACTTC.

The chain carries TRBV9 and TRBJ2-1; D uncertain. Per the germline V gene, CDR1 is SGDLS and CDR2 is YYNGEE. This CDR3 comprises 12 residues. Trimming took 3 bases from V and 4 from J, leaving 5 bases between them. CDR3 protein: CASSDTYNEQFF. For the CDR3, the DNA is TGTGCCAGCAGCGACACGTACAATGAGCAGTTCTTC.

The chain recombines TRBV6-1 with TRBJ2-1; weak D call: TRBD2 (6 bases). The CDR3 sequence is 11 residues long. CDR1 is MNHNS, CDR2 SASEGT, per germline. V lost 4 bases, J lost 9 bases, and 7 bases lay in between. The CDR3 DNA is TGTGCCAGCAGTGGGGGAGGTGAGCAGTTCTTC. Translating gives CASSGGGEQFF.

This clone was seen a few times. This CDR3 is CAWGLAEGTDTQYF. CDR3 DNA sequence: TGTGCCTGGGGACTAGCGGAGGGCACAGATACGCAGTATTTT. This chain uses TRBV30 with TRBJ2-3, with TRBD2 matching over 10 bases. The germline CDR1 and CDR2 sequences are GTSNPN and SVGIG (reference sequence). V lost 5 bases, J lost 1 base, and 3 bases stayed unmatched. CDR3 length: 14 amino acids.

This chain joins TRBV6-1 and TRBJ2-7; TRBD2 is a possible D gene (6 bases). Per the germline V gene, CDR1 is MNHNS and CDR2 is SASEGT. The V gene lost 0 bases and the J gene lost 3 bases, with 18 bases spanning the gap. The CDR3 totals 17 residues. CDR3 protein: CASSEASGGGANYEQYF. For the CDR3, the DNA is TGTGCCAGCAGTGAAGCGAGTGGAGGAGGGGCCAACTACGAGCAGTACTTC.

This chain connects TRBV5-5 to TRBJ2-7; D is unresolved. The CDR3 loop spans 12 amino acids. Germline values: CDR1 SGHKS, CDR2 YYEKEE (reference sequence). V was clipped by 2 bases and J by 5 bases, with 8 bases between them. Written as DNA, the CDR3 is TGTGCCAGCAGCTTTACGGGCCACGAGCAGTACTTC. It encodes CASSFTGHEQYF.

CDR3 in amino acids: CASSPLGLAGTPNEQFF. For the CDR3, the DNA is TGTGCCAGCAGTCCCCTTGGGCTAGCGGGGACACCCAATGAGCAGTTCTTC. The chain combines TRBV27 with TRBJ2-1; 9 bases agree with TRBD2. The V and J ends lost 5 bases and 6 bases, in that order; junction bases with no gene match: 14. CDR3 length: 17 residues. CDR1 MNHEY and CDR2 SMNVEV come from the germline V gene (reference sequence).

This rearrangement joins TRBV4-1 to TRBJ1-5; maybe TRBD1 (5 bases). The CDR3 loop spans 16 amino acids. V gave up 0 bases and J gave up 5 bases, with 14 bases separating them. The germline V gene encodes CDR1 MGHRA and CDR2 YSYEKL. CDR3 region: CASSQDLWGRDQPQHF. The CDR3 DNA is TGCGCCAGCAGCCAAGATCTTTGGGGGAGAGATCAGCCCCAGCATTTT.

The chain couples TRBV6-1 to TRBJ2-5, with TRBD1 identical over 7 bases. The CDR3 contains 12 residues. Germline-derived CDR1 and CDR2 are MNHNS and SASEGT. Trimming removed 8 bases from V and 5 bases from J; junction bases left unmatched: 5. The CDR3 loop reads CASERGRETQYF. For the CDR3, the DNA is TGTGCCAGCGAAAGGGGGCGCGAGACCCAGTACTTC.

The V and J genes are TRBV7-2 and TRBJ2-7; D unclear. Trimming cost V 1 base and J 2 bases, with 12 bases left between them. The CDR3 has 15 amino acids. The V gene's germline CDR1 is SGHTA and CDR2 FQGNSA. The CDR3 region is CASSLEPGPTYEQYF. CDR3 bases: TGTGCCAGCAGCTTAGAACCCGGCCCCACCTACGAGCAGTACTTC.

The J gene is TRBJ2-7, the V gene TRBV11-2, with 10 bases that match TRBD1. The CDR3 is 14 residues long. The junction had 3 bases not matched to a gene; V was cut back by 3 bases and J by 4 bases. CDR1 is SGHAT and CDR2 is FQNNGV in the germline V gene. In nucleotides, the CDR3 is TGTGCCAGCAGCTTCGGGACAGGGGTGTACGAGCAGTACTTC. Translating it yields CASSFGTGVYEQYF.

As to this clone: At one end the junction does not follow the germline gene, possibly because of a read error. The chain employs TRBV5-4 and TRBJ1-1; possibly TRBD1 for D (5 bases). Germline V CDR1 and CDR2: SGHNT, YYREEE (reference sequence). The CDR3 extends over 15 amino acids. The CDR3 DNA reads TGTACCAGCAGCTTGGGAGGGACGCCACTTGACAAAGCTTTCTTT. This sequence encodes CTSSLGGTPLDKAFF.

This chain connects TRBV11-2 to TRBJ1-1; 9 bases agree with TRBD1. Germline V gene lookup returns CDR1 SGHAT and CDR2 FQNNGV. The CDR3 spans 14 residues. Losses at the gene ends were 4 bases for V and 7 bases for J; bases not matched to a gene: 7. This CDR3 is CASSYWTGVDEAFF. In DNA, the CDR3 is TGTGCCAGCAGCTACTGGACAGGGGTTGATGAAGCTTTCTTT.

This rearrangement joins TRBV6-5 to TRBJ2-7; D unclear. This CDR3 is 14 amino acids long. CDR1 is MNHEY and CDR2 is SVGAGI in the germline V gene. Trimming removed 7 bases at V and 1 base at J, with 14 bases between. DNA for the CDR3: TGTGCCAGCACCCCCAACCCGCCATCCTACGAGCAGTACTTC. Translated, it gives CASTPNPPSYEQYF.

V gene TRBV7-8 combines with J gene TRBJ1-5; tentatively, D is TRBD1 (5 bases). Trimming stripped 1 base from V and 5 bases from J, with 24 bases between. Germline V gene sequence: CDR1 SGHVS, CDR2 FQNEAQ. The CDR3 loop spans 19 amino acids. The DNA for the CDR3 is TGTGCCAGCAGCTTAGAACGGTTAATTCGGGGGATTGGTGATCAGCCCCAGCATTTT. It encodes CASSLERLIRGIGDQPQHF.

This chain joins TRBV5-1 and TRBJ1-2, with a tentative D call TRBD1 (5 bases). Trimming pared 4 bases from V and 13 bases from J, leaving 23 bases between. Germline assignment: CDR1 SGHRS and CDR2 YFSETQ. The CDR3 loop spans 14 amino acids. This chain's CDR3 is CASSPTQGLLEGTF. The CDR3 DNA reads TGCGCCAGCAGCCCGACCCAGGGACTCCTCGAAGGCACCTTC.

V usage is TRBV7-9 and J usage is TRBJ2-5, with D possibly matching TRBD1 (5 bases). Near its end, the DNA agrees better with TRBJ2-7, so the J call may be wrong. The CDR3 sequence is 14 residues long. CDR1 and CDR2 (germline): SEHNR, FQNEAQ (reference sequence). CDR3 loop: CASSQSTVRYEQYF. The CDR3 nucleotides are TGTGCCAGCAGTCAATCGACAGTGAGGTACGAGCAGTACTTC.

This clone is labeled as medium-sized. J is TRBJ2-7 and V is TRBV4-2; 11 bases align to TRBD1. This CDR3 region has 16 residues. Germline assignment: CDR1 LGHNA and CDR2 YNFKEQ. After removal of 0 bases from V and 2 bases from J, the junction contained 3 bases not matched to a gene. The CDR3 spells CASSQEKGQGAYEQYF. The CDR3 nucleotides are TGTGCCAGCAGCCAAGAGAAGGGACAGGGGGCCTACGAGCAGTACTTC.

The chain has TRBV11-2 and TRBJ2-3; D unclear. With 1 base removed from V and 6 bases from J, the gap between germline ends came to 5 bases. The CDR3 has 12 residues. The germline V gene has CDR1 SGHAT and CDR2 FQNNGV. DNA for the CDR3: TGTGCCAGCAGCTTAGTAGTGGATACGCAGTATTTT. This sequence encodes CASSLVVDTQYF.